A single sample is the source of the 4 T cell receptor beta chains below, sequenced in a study of T cells expressing NK-cell markers. TCRdb reprocessed the 5' RACE reads and stores each CDR3 protein as one record, lacking DNA. Found here are roughly 430,000 distinct CDR3 sequences; the top ten clones hold 7.3%. Sequenced sample: blood T cells: a sorted CD56 or NKG2C T cell subset, CD4+ or CD8+ T cells, or bulk PBMC T cells (not recorded which). These receptors were collected from a woman between 18 and 70 years old in good health.

This chain uses TRBV6-2 or TRBV6-3 with TRBJ2-7; as DNA is missing, the TRBD2 call by TCRdb cannot be tested. CDR1 is MNHEY, CDR2 SVGEGT, per germline. The CDR3 extends over 15 amino acids. The CDR3 here is CASSGGPAASYEQYF.

This chain uses TRBV19 with TRBJ2-5; with no DNA, the TCRdb D assignment of TRBD1 cannot be verified. There are 16 residues in the CDR3. CDR1 and CDR2 (germline): LNHDA, SQIVND (reference sequence). CDR3 residues: CASSGYSGGRQETQYF.

J is TRBJ2-1 and V is TRBV20-1; TCRdb selects TRBD1, and the lack of DNA leaves this call unchecked. Germline CDR1 DFQATT, CDR2 SNEGSKA (reference sequence). CDR3 size: 16 residues. CDR3: CSARGWGGQGIDEQFF.

The V and J genes are TRBV18 and TRBJ2-1. Per the germline V gene, CDR1 is KGHSH and CDR2 is LQKENI. CDR3 length equals 14 residues. The CDR3 loop reads CASSPQVPYNEQFF.